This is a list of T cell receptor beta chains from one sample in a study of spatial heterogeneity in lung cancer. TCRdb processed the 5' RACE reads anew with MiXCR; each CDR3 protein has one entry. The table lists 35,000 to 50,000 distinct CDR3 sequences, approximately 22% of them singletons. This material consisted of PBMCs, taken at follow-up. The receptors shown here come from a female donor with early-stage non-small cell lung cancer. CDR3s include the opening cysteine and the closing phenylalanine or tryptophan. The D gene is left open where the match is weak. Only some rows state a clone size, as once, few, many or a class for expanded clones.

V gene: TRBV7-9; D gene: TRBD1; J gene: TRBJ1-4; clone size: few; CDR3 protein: CASSLEVRGTNEKLFF; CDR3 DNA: TGTGCCAGCAGCTTAGAGGTCAGGGGGACTAATGAAAAACTGTTTTTT
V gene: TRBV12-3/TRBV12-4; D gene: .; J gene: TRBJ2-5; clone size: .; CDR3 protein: CASSQDPASQETQYF; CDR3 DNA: TGTGCCAGCAGCCAGGACCCCGCCTCCCAAGAGACCCAGTACTTC
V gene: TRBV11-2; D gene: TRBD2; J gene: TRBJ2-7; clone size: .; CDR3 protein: CASSLLAGGGRKQYF; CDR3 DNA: TGTGCCAGCAGCTTGTTAGCGGGTGGCGGCAGGAAGCAGTACTTC
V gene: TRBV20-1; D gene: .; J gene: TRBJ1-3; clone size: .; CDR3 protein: CSASEGTGNTIYF; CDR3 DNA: TGCAGTGCTAGTGAAGGGACTGGAAACACCATATATTTT
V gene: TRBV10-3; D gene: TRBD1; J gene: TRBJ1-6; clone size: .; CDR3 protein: CAARTGLRDSPLHF; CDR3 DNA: TGTGCCGCCCGGACAGGGCTCCGGGATTCACCCCTCCACTTT
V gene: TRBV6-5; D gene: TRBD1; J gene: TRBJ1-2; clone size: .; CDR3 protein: CASSSLQGAAYGYTF; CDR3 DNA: TGTGCCAGCAGTTCCTTACAGGGGGCCGCCTATGGCTACACCTTC
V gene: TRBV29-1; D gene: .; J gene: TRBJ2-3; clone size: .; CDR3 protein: CSVDKARGTDTQYF; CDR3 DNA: TGCAGCGTTGACAAGGCTCGAGGCACAGATACGCAGTATTTT
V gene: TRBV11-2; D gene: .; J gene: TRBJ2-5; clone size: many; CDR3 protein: CASSLMAGPVETQYF; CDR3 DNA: TGTGCCAGCAGCTTAATGGCGGGACCGGTAGAGACCCAGTACTTC
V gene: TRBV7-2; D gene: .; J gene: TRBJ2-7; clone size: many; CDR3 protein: CASSQRAPWEQYF; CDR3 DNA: TGTGCCAGCAGCCAGAGAGCGCCCTGGGAGCAGTACTTC
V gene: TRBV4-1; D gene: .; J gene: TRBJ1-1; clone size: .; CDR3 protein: CASSQGINTEAFF; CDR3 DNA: TGCGCCAGCAGCCAAGGAATAAACACTGAAGCTTTCTTT
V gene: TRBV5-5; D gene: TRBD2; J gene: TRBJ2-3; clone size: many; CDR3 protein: CASSSTTSGGSTDTQYF; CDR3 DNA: TGTGCCAGCAGCTCGACGACTAGCGGGGGGTCCACAGATACGCAGTATTTT
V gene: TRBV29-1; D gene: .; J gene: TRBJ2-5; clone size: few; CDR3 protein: CSVTEPGPEETQYF; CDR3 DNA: TGCAGCGTTACCGAACCGGGACCAGAAGAGACCCAGTACTTC
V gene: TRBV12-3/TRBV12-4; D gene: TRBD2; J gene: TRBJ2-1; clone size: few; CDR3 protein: CASSPGYWLTSGGREQFF; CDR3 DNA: TGTGCCAGCAGTCCGGGATATTGGCTGACTAGCGGGGGTCGGGAGCAGTTCTTC
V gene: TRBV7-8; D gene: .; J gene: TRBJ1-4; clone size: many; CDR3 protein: CASSFNLQSNEKLFF; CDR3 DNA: TGTGCCAGCAGCTTTAATCTACAGAGTAATGAAAAACTGTTTTTT
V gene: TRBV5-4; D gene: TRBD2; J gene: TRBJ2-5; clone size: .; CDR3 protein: CVSSLGLAAIQETQYF; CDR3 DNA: TGTGTCAGCAGCCTGGGACTAGCGGCAATACAAGAGACCCAGTACTTC